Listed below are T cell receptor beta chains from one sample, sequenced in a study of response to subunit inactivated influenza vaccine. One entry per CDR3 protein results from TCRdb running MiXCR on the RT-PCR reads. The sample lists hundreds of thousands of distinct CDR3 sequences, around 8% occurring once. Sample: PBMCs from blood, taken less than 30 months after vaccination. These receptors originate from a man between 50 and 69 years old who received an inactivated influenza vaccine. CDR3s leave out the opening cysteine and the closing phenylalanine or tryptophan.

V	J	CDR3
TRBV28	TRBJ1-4	ASGDQGAANEKLF
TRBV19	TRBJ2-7	ASSPGPPSLEQY
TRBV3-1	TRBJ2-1	ASIMGGASGEQF
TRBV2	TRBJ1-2	AIADRSYGYT
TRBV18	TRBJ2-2	ASSRTQLQNTGELF
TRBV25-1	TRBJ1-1	ASSETGYNTEAF
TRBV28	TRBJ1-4	ASSLGTGGHEKLF
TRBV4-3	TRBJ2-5	ASSQVYAPSRETQY
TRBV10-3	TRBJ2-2	AISLSTGGDTGELF
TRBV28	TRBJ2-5	ASSWGLAVTQY
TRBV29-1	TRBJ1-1	SVVLGGNTEAF
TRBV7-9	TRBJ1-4	ASSSSEKLF
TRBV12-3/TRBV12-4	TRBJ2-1	ASSFGSGTLSYNEQF
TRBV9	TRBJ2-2	ASSVAGVWDTGELF
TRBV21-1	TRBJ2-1	ASSATGTGYYNEQF
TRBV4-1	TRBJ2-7	ASSQSPGRGLSYEQY
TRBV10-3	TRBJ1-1	AISDVRQGGAF
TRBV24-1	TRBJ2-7	ATSDSHGGTEQY
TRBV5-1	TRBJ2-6	ASSLAPSLGSGANVLT
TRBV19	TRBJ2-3	ASSIGGGTSTDTQY
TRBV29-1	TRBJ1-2	SVAREFVYGYT
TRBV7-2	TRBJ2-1	ASSFRGGNEQF
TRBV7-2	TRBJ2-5	ASSLPAGGPETQY
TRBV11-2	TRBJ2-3	ASSPGTGLTDTQY
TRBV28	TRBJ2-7	ASSFTNYEQY
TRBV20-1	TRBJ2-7	SARNSGPSSYEQY
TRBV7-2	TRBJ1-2	ASSHGTGGHYGYT
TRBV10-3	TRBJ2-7	ATRDRESYEQY
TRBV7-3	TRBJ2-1	ASSLRSAPTDEQF
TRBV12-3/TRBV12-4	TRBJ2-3	ASSLGQIPDTQY
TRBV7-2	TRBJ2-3	ASSLGWRTDTQY
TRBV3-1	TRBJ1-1	ASSPLAPGKAF
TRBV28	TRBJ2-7	AIRGAGGSSEQY
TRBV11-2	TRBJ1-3	ASSLRGWDTIY
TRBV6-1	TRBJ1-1	ASSEALLGVAMRTEAF
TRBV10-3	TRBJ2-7	AISEGTGSYEQY
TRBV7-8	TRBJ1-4	ASSLFRLATNEKLF
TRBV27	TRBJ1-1	ASSILFQGGGTEAF
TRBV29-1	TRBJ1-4	SVGGAPDEKLF
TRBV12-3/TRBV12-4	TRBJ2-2	ASRSKQNTGELF
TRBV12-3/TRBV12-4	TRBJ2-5	ASGTGFKTQY
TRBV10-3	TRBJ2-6	AIAAGVSGANVLT
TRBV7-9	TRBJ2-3	ASSLPLGGGSTDTQY
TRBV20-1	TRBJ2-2	SASGVTLTGNTGELF
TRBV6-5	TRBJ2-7	ASSYSEGDTYEQY
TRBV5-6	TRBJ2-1	ASSLEIRSISYNEQF
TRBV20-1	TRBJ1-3	SAYDRDRGVRDTIY
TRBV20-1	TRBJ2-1	SARELAGGGNEQF
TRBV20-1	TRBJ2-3	SARDGGGSTDTQY
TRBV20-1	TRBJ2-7	SARGPSAYEQY
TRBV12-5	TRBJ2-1	ASGLDTANEQF
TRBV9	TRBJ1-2	ASSVDPTGNYGYT